The 29 T cell receptor beta chains presented below share a single source sample, sequenced in a study of T cell repertoires and Cas9 in healthy adults. Method: immunoSEQ multiplex PCR; TCRdb's copy keeps in-frame clones and lacks some. The sample includes roughly 23,000 clones, about 90% of them seen just once. Sequencing was done on a sample of CD4+ effector T cells (CD127+, CD25-, CD137-, CD154-) from PBMCs; culture status not recorded. All receptors come from a human donor in good health.

The V and J genes are TRBV27 and TRBJ1-2; 7 nucleotides line up with TRBD1. J was trimmed by 2 bases and V by 5 bases; bases with no gene match: 5. Looked up from germline, CDR1 is MNHEY and CDR2 is SMNVEV (reference sequence). This CDR3 spans 14 amino acids. The CDR3 loop is CASSMTGKNYGYTF. CDR3 nucleotide sequence: TGTGCCAGCAGTATGACAGGGAAAAACTATGGCTACACCTTC.

On this clone itself: Other DNA sequences in this specimen translate into the identical CDR3. The V gene is TRBV4-1, the J gene TRBJ1-5; possible D gene TRBD1, 6 bases. V gave up 0 bases and J gave up 5 bases, with 17 bases separating them. The germline CDR1 and CDR2 sequences are MGHRA and YSYEKL. The CDR3 extends over 17 amino acids. CDR3 in DNA: TGCGCCAGCAGCCAAGAAGGTCGGGGGCTGGGGGATCAGCCCCAGCATTTT. Its translation: CASSQEGRGLGDQPQHF.

The V call is TRBV19, the J call TRBJ2-6, with D possibly matching TRBD2 (6 bases). The V and J ends lost 6 bases and 4 bases respectively, with 13 bases between them. This CDR3 is 15 amino acids long. Germline V gene sequence: CDR1 LNHDA, CDR2 SQIVND (reference sequence). This CDR3 is CASRGDSAGANVLTF. The CDR3 nucleotides are TGTGCCAGTAGGGGGGACTCGGCCGGGGCCAACGTCCTGACTTTC.

The chain is built from TRBV27 and TRBJ2-4, with 8 bases matching TRBD1. J was trimmed by 8 bases and V by 3 bases; bases with no gene match: 6. Germline V gives CDR1 MNHEY, CDR2 SMNVEV (reference sequence). The CDR3 sequence is 14 residues long. The CDR3 DNA sequence: TGTGCCAGCAGTTTGCGACAGGGGAAGGACATTCAGTACTTC. The encoded protein is CASSLRQGKDIQYF.

This chain links TRBV7-9 with TRBJ2-5; tentatively, D is TRBD2 (6 bases). Germline V CDR1 and CDR2: SEHNR, FQNEAQ (reference sequence). V gave up 0 bases and J gave up 3 bases, with 11 bases separating them. The CDR3 has 15 amino acids. The CDR3 DNA reads TGTGCCAGCAGCTTAGCGTATCGGGAGAAAGAGACCCAGTACTTC. This codes for CASSLAYREKETQYF.

The chain combines TRBV5-6 with TRBJ1-6; 9 positions agree with TRBD1. CDR1 and CDR2 (germline): SGHDT, YYEEEE. Trimming took 5 bases from V and 7 from J; bases not matched to a gene: 7. The CDR3 consists of 15 residues. Written as DNA, the CDR3 is TGTGCCAGCAGGCAACAGGGGGCGCGGAATTCACCCCTCCACTTT. This codes for CASRQQGARNSPLHF.

The rearrangement uses TRBV29-1 and TRBJ2-7, with a possible D match to TRBD1 (5 bases). CDR1 and CDR2 (germline): SQVTM, ANQGSEA. The CDR3 length is 14 residues. Trimming left V 6 bases short and J 0 bases short, with 15 bases between. The CDR3 region is CSVASHGASYEQYF. The CDR3 DNA sequence: TGCAGCGTCGCCTCCCATGGGGCCTCCTACGAGCAGTACTTC.

The V gene is TRBV9, the J gene TRBJ2-5; TRBD2 aligns across 10 bases. Germline CDR1 is SGDLS and CDR2 is YYNGEE. The CDR3 runs to 15 residues. The V segment lost 1 base and the J segment 4 bases; nucleotides outside the gene matches: 4. The CDR3 loop is CASSVLAGVGETQYF. In DNA form, the CDR3 reads TGTGCCAGCAGCGTACTAGCGGGGGTAGGAGAGACCCAGTACTTC.

This clone has only one observation. This chain joins TRBV5-6 and TRBJ2-1; 7 bases are shared with TRBD1. Germline CDR1 and CDR2: SGHDT and YYEEEE. The CDR3 extends over 15 amino acids. V was clipped by 0 bases and J by 4 bases; unmatched bases: 4. This chain's CDR3 is CASSLARGWYNEQFF. As DNA, the CDR3 is TGTGCCAGCAGCTTGGCCAGGGGGTGGTACAATGAGCAGTTCTTC. The variable domain in full, completed from reference TRBV5-6 and TRBJ2-1, reads DAGVTQSPTHLIKTRGQQVTLRCSPKSGHDTVSWYQQALGQGPQFIFQYYEEEERQRGNFPDRFSGHQFPNYSSELNVNALLLGDSALYLCASSLARGWYNEQFFGPGTRLTVL.

V usage is TRBV5-1 and J usage is TRBJ1-6; D remains unclear. Germline V gives CDR1 SGHRS, CDR2 YFSETQ. CDR3 size: 14 residues. Trimming removed 0 bases from V and 5 bases from J, with 6 bases in between. The CDR3 sequence: CASSLGRDNSPLHF. The CDR3 region has the DNA TGCGCCAGCAGCTTGGGCCGGGATAATTCACCCCTCCACTTT.

This chain connects TRBV29-1 to TRBJ1-1; D gene ambiguous. The CDR3 runs to 13 residues. Deletions cut 4 bases from V and 3 bases from J, with 12 bases between. From germline, CDR1 is SQVTM and CDR2 ANQGSEA. CDR3 sequence (DNA): TGCAGCGTTGTGATTCAGAGACACACTGAAGCTTTCTTT. Its protein is CSVVIQRHTEAFF.

With regard to this clone: A junction end diverges from the germline sequence, so it may reflect a read error. The CDR3 reads CASSPYREAEQLF. CDR3 in DNA: TGTGCCAGCAGCCCCTACAGGGAAGCTGAGCAGCTCTTC. The chain combines TRBV7-3 with TRBJ2-1, with D possibly matching TRBD1 (6 bases). In germline, CDR1 is SGHTA, CDR2 FQGTGA. The CDR3 runs to 13 residues.

The V gene is TRBV5-4, the J gene TRBJ1-2; 7 nucleotides match TRBD1. CDR1 is SGHNT and CDR2 is YYREEE in the germline V gene (reference sequence). The CDR3 consists of 14 residues. V lost 0 bases, J lost 3 bases, and 2 bases stayed unmatched. CDR3 nucleotides: TGTGCCAGCAGCTTGGGACAGGGTGACTATGGCTACACCTTC. It encodes CASSLGQGDYGYTF.

This chain links TRBV20-1 with TRBJ2-3; D perhaps matches TRBD2 (6 bases). Germline V gene lookup returns CDR1 DFQATT and CDR2 SNEGSKA (reference sequence). The germline V and J ends were trimmed by 8 bases and 3 bases, with 9 bases remaining between them. This CDR3 is built from 11 residues. The CDR3 DNA follows: TGCAGTCTGGGGGGTACAGATACGCAGTATTTT. Protein: CSLGGTDTQYF.

The rearrangement links TRBV27 to TRBJ2-7, with TRBD2 matching over 13 bases. Trimming at V came to 5 bases and at J to 6 bases, leaving 10 bases not matched to a gene. The CDR3 spans 16 residues. Germline CDR1 and CDR2: MNHEY and SMNVEV (reference sequence). Here the CDR3 reads CASSHRWTSGSGEQYF. The DNA of the CDR3 is TGTGCCAGCAGTCACCGTTGGACTAGCGGGAGCGGCGAGCAGTACTTC.

The table lists this clone with a few counts. This rearrangement joins TRBV11-2 to TRBJ1-1, with 8 bases that match TRBD1. The V segment lost 4 bases and the J segment 3 bases; nucleotides outside the gene matches: 4. This CDR3 has 14 amino acids. Germline assignment: CDR1 SGHAT and CDR2 FQNNGV. This chain's CDR3 is CASSWTGQDTEAFF. The CDR3 DNA reads TGTGCCAGCAGCTGGACGGGACAGGACACTGAAGCTTTCTTT. Based on the CDR3 plus reference TRBV11-2 and TRBJ1-1, the full variable domain is EAGVAQSPRYKIIEKRQSVAFWCNPISGHATLYWYQQILGQGPKLLIQFQNNGVVDDSQLPKDRFSAERLKGVDSTLKIQPAKLEDSAVYLCASSWTGQDTEAFFGQGTRLTVV.

This clone was observed once. The CDR3 spells CASSLVPSGGAANEQFF. CDR3 DNA: TGCGCCAGCAGCTTGGTACCTAGCGGGGGGGCCGCGAATGAGCAGTTCTTC. The chain couples TRBV5-1 to TRBJ2-1; the match to TRBD2 covers 12 bases. This CDR3 spans 17 amino acids. From germline, CDR1 is SGHRS and CDR2 YFSETQ. The V and J ends lost 0 bases and 7 bases, in that order; junction bases with no gene match: 8.

This chain connects TRBV28 to TRBJ1-2, with unresolved D. V was shortened by 2 bases and J by 1 base, with 11 bases between the two germline ends. Germline V lookup: CDR1 MDHEN, CDR2 SYDVKM. The CDR3 is 15 amino acids. The CDR3 spells CASSLTPRDNYGYTF. CDR3 nucleotide sequence: TGTGCCAGCAGTTTAACCCCCCGGGATAACTATGGCTACACCTTC.

This clone showed up just once. CDR3 bases: TGTGCCAGTAGAGCGCTAGCGGGAGGCTCCAATGAGCAGTTCTTC. Translating gives CASRALAGGSNEQFF. The chain recombines TRBV19 with TRBJ2-1; the match to TRBD2 covers 11 bases. The CDR3 sequence is 15 residues long. Germline assignment: CDR1 LNHDA and CDR2 SQIVND (reference sequence). V shed 6 bases, J shed 6 bases, and the junction held 7 bases outside the gene matches.

The rearrangement uses TRBV14 and TRBJ1-5, with 8 bases lining up with TRBD1. Germline CDR1 is SGHDN and CDR2 is FVKESK. V was clipped by 3 bases and J by 3 bases; unmatched bases: 1. The CDR3 spans 14 residues. CDR3 DNA: TGTGCCAGCAGCCAGACAGGGGCCAATCAGCCCCAGCATTTT. Its translation is CASSQTGANQPQHF.

The CDR3: CASSQDRDRYNEQFF. The CDR3 bases are TGTGCCAGCAGCCAAGACAGGGATCGATACAATGAGCAGTTCTTC. The chain joins TRBV4-2 to TRBJ2-1; perhaps TRBD1 as D (5 bases). The germline V gene encodes CDR1 LGHNA and CDR2 YNFKEQ. Trimming pared 0 bases from V and 4 bases from J, leaving 10 bases between. The CDR3 totals 15 residues.

A single count supports this clone. The V call is TRBV28, the J call TRBJ2-7, with 8 bases identical to TRBD2. V shed 6 bases and J 3 bases; nucleotides not matched to a gene: 4. From germline, CDR1 is MDHEN and CDR2 SYDVKM. The CDR3 spans 13 residues. The CDR3 region is CASRSGGGYEQYF. The CDR3 DNA is TGTGCCAGCAGATCGGGGGGGGGCTACGAGCAGTACTTC.

The J gene is TRBJ2-7, the V gene TRBV6-5; no clear D. Trimming left V 2 bases short and J 3 bases short, with 8 bases between. The germline CDR1 and CDR2 sequences are MNHEY and SVGAGI. The CDR3 has 13 amino acids. The CDR3 reads CASSYPPFYEQYF. The CDR3 nucleotides are TGTGCCAGCAGTTACCCCCCCTTCTACGAGCAGTACTTC.

The DNA of the CDR3 is TGTGCCAGCAGCTTCCAGGGGGCGGGTGGAGAAAAACTGTTTTTT. Protein product: CASSFQGAGGEKLFF. This chain connects TRBV7-8 to TRBJ1-4; 8 bases are shared with TRBD1. CDR3 length: 15 residues. CDR1 and CDR2 (germline): SGHVS, FQNEAQ. J gave up 8 bases and V 3 bases, and 8 bases lay outside the gene matches.

J is TRBJ2-5 and V is TRBV6-5; 10 nucleotides align to TRBD1. Trimming at V came to 4 bases and at J to 5 bases, leaving 10 bases not matched to a gene. CDR1 and CDR2 from the germline V gene are MNHEY and SVGAGI. The CDR3 length is 16 residues. Here the CDR3 DNA reads TGTGCCAGCAGTTCCGCCGGGACAGGGGCATGGGAGACCCAGTACTTC. The encoded protein is CASSSAGTGAWETQYF.

The chain is built from TRBV5-4 and TRBJ2-5; TRBD2 aligns across 9 bases. The CDR3 extends over 14 amino acids. Germline values: CDR1 SGHNT, CDR2 YYREEE (reference sequence). After removal of 2 bases from V and 4 bases from J, the junction contained 3 bases not matched to a gene. CDR3 coding DNA: TGTGCCAGCAGCTTTGGAGCGGGAGGAGAGACCCAGTACTTC. This translates into CASSFGAGGETQYF.

This rearrangement joins TRBV10-2 to TRBJ2-6; D is unclear. Between the trimmed V and J ends, which lost 10 bases and 2 bases, there was a span of 15 bases. Germline CDR1 reads WSHSY; CDR2 reads SAAADI. The CDR3 loop spans 15 amino acids. The CDR3 bases are TGCGCCACCCAGAAAGCCACGACTGGGGCCAACGTCCTGACTTTC. It translates to CATQKATTGANVLTF.

This sequence joins TRBV7-8 and TRBJ2-1; D call uncertain. V lost 5 bases to trimming and J lost 0 bases, with 14 bases between them. This CDR3 spans 16 amino acids. Germline lookup yields CDR1 SGHVS and CDR2 FQNEAQ. The DNA for the CDR3 is TGTGCCAGCAGCCGTTCAGTACTAAGCTCCTACAATGAGCAGTTCTTC. Its translation is CASSRSVLSSYNEQFF. Combining the CDR3 with reference TRBV7-8 and TRBJ2-1 gives the whole variable domain GAGVSQSPRYKVAKRGQDVALRCDPISGHVSLFWYQQALGQGPEFLTYFQNEAQLDKSGLPSDRFFAERPEGSVSTLKIQRTQQEDSAVYLCASSRSVLSSYNEQFFGPGTRLTVL.

The rearrangement joins TRBV5-1 to TRBJ1-5; D perhaps matches TRBD1 (5 bases). Trimming shortened V by 0 bases and J by 7 bases, and 11 bases separated the two germline ends. CDR3 length equals 14 residues. From germline, CDR1 is SGHRS and CDR2 YFSETQ. The CDR3: CASSLGTPAQPQHF. The CDR3 DNA follows: TGCGCCAGCAGCTTGGGGACACCGGCCCAGCCCCAGCATTTT.